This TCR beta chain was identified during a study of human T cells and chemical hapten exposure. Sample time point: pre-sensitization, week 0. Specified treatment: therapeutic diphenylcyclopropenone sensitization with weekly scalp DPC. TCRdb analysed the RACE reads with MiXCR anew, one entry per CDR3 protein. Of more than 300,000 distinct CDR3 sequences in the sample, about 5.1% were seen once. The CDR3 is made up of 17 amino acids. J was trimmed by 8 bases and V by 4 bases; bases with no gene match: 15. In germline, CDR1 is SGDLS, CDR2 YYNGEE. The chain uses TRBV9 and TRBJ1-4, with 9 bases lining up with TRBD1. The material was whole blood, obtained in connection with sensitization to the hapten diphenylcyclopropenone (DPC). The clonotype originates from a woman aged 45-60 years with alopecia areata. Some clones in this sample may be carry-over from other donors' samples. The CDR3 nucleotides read TGTGCCAGCAGCCCCGGACAGGGGATCGTCTGGGAAGAAAAACTGTTTTTT. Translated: CASSPGQGIVWEEKLFF.